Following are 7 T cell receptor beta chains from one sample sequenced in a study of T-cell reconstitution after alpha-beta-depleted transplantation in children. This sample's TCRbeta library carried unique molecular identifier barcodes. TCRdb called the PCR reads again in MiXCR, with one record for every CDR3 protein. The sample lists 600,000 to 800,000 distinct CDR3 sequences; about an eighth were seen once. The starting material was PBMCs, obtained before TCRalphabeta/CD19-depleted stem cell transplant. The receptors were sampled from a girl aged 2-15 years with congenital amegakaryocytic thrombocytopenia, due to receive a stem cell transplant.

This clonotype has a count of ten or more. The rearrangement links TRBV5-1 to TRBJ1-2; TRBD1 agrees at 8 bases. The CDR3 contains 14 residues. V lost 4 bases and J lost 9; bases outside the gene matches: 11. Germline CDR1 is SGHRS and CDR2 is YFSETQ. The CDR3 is CASSEIRQGLSYTF. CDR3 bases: TGCGCCAGCAGCGAAATACGACAGGGGTTGAGCTACACCTTC.

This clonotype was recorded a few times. The CDR3 DNA sequence: TGCAGCGTTTCAGGAAACACTGAAGCTTTCTTT. Its protein is CSVSGNTEAFF. V is TRBV29-1 and J is TRBJ1-1; D is unclear. This CDR3 contains 11 residues. V lost 5 bases, J lost 2 bases, and 6 bases lay in between. In germline, CDR1 is SQVTM, CDR2 ANQGSEA.

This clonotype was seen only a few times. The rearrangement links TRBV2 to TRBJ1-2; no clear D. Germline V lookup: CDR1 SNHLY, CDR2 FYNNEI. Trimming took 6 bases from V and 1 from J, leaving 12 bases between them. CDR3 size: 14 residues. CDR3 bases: TGTGCCAGCAGGGCCTTGGGAGTTAACTATGGCTACACCTTC. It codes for CASRALGVNYGYTF. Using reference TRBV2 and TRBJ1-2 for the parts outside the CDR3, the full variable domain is EPEVTQTPSHQVTQMGQEVILRCVPISNHLYFYWYRQILGQKVEFLVSFYNNEISEKSEIFDDQFSVERPDGSNFTLKIRSTKLEDSAMYFCASRALGVNYGYTFGSGTRLTVV.

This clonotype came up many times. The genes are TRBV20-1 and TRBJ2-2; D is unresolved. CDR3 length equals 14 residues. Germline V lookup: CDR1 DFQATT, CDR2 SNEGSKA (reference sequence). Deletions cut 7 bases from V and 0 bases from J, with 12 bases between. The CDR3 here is CSVGYGANTGELFF. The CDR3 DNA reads TGCAGTGTAGGTTATGGGGCGAACACCGGGGAGCTGTTTTTT.

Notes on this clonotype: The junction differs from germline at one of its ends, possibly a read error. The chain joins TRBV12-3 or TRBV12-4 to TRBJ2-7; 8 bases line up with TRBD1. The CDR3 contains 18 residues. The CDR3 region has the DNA TGTGCCAGCAGCACCAGCAGGGGGCGGACTGGCTACCCCTACGTGCAGTACTTC. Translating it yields CASSTSRGRTGYPYVQYF.

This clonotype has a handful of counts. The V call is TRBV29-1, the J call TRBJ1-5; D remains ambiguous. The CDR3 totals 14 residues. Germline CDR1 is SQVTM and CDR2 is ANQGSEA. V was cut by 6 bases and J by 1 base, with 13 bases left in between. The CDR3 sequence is CSVRNFGSNQPQHF. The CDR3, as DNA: TGCAGCGTCCGTAACTTCGGGAGCAATCAGCCCCAGCATTTT.

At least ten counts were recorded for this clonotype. The CDR3, as DNA: TGCAGTGCCAAAGCGGGAGGGCCTAAAGGGGAGCAGTTCTTC. Translation: CSAKAGGPKGEQFF. The chain recombines TRBV20-1 with TRBJ2-1, with 10 bases fitting TRBD2. CDR3 length: 14 amino acids. V lost 6 bases to trimming and J lost 10 bases; unmatched junction nucleotides: 12. CDR1 and CDR2 from the germline V gene are DFQATT and SNEGSKA (reference sequence).